This T cell receptor beta chain was sequenced for a study of blood T cell repertoires in COVID-19. Assay used: immunoSEQ multiplex PCR; TCRdb lists only in-frame clones, some missing. The sample contains about 77,000 clones, less than 85% of which appear only once. V lost 6 bases, J lost 0 bases, and 14 bases lay in between. Per germline, CDR1 MNHEY and CDR2 SMNVEV (reference sequence). This CDR3 region has 15 residues. Material for sequencing was peripheral blood. The chain employs TRBV27 and TRBJ1-1, with D uncertain. The sequence derives from a woman aged 70-85 years with acute or convalescent COVID-19. CDR3 in amino acids: CASSPGVFLNTEAFF. CDR3 bases: TGTGCCAGCAGCCCGGGAGTTTTCCTGAACACTGAAGCTTTCTTT.